This T cell receptor (beta chain) is from a study of cytomegalovirus exposure and HLA in healthy donors. The sample holds one count of this clone. The CDR3 loop spans 17 amino acids. Trimming removed 1 base at V and 0 bases at J, with 16 bases between. Germline V CDR1 and CDR2: GTSNPN, SVGIG (reference sequence). Primers: 60 Vbeta forward and 13 Jbeta reverse. Produced via immunoSEQ multiplex PCR; TCRdb's table is partial and in-frame only. This sample yields 150,000 or so clones, of which 73% are seen a single time; 1.5% to 2% belongs to the top ten. V is TRBV30 and J is TRBJ1-5, with D maybe TRBD1 (6 bases). The source material was PBMCs. The sequence was obtained from a young woman in good health and CMV-seronegative. This CDR3 is CAWSGTRGPYSNQPQHF. The CDR3 DNA sequence: TGTGCCTGGAGTGGCACCAGGGGCCCTTATAGCAATCAGCCCCAGCATTTT.